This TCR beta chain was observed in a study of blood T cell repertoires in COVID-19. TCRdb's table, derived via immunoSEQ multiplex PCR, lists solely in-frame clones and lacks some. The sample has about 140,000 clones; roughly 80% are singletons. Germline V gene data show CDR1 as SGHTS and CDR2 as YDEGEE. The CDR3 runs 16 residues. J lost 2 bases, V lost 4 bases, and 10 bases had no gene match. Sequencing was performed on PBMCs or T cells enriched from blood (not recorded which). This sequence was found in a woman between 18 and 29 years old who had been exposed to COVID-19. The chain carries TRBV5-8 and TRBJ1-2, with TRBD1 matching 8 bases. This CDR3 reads CASSLGTGGLNYGYTF. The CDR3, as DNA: TGTGCCAGCAGCCTAGGCACAGGGGGACTAAACTATGGCTACACCTTC.